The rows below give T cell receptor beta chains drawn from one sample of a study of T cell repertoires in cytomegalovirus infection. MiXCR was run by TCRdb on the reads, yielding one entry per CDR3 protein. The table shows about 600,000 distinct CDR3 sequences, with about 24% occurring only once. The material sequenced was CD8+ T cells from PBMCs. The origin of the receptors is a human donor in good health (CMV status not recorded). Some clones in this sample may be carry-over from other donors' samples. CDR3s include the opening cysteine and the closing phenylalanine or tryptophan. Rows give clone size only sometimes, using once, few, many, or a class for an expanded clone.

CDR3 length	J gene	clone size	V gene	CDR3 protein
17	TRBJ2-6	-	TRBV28	CASSMGQGPSGANVLTF
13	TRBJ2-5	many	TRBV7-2	CASSFPPLEDQYF
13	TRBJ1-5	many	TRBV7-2	CASRTGFNQPQHF
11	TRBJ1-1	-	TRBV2	CASGDGDEAFF
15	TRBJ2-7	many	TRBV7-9	CASSSGQGMFYEQYF
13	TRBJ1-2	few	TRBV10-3	CAISEASGRGYTF
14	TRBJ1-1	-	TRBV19	CASSIDRVPTEAFF
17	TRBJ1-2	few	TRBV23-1	CASSPQGPTWFDYGYTF
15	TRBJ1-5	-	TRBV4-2	CASSPRSQGDQPQHF
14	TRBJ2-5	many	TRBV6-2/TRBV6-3	CASRRGRSQETQYF
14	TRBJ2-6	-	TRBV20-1	CSARDPLGANVLTF
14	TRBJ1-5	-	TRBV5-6	CASSLGSPNQPQHF
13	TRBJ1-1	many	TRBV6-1	CASSFDLNTEAFF
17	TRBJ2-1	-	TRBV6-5	CASSYSNGGVSYNKQFF
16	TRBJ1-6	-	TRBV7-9	CASSPHPTVINSPLHF
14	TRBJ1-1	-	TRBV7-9	CASSSQGWNTEAFF
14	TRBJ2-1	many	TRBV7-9	CASTPGRGNDEQFF
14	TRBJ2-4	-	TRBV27	CASSLFLGGNIQYF
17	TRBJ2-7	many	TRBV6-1	CASSPGLASFGSYEQYF